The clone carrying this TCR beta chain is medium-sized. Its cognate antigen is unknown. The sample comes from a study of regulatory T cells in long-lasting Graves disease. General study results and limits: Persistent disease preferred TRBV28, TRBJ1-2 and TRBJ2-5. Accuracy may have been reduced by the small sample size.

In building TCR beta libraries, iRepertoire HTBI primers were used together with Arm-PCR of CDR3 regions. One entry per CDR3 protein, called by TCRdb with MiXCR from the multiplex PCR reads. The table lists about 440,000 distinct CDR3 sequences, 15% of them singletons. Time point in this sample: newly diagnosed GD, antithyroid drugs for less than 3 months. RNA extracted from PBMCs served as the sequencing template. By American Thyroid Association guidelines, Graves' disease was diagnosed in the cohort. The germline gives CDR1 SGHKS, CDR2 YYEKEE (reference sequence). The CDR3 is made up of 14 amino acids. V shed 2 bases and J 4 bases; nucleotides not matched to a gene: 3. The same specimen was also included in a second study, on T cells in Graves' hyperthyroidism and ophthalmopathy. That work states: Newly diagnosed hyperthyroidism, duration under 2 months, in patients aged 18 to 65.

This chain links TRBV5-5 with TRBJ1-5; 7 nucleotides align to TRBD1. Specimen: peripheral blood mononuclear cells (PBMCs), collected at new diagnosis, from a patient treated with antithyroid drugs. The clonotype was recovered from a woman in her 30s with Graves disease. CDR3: CASSFAGGNQPQHF. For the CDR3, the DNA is TGTGCCAGCAGCTTCGCAGGGGGAAATCAGCCCCAGCATTTT.